One sample yielded the 27 T cell receptor beta chains listed below, sequenced in a study of shared clonotypes between healthy human individuals. Measured with immunoSEQ multiplex PCR; TCRdb has only the in-frame clones, and not every one. Here the sample spans some 2,100,000 clones, just over 90% being singletons. Only CD45RO-negative cells positively selected for CCR7 counted as naive CD8 cells, so terminally differentiated effector memory CD45RA+ cells were excluded. The sample was naive CD8+ T cells from PBMCs. The receptors shown here come from a man aged 18 to 30 in good health. Some clones in this sample may be carry-over from other donors' samples.

This clone has just one count. The chain employs TRBV30 and TRBJ2-3; 8 nucleotides line up with TRBD2. Germline loops: CDR1 GTSNPN, CDR2 SVGIG (reference sequence). J lost 4 bases, V lost 5 bases, and 8 bases had no gene match. The CDR3 totals 14 residues. The CDR3 DNA reads TGTGCCTGGGAGAGCGGGAGAGAGCCAGATACGCAGTATTTT. Amino acids: CAWESGREPDTQYF.

The V and J genes are TRBV2 and TRBJ2-7; D is uncertain. Germline V gene lookup returns CDR1 SNHLY and CDR2 FYNNEI. This CDR3 region has 12 residues. The germline V and J ends were trimmed by 7 bases and 1 base, with 8 bases remaining between them. The CDR3 DNA is TGTGCCAGCATATTAGTTTCCTACGAGCAGTACTTC. Its translation: CASILVSYEQYF.

V gene TRBV7-9 combines with J gene TRBJ2-3; a possible D gene is TRBD2 (6 bases). V dropped 8 bases and J dropped 0 bases, with 21 bases sitting between them. The germline V gene encodes CDR1 SEHNR and CDR2 FQNEAQ (reference sequence). There are 17 residues in the CDR3. CDR3 sequence (DNA): TGTGCCAGCGCGACCCAGGCGGGACGGTCTAGCACAGATACGCAGTATTTT. Protein product: CASATQAGRSSTDTQYF.

V and J are TRBV27 and TRBJ2-1; tentatively, D is TRBD2 (5 bases). The V gene's germline CDR1 is MNHEY and CDR2 SMNVEV (reference sequence). CDR3 length equals 16 residues. Deletions cut 2 bases from V and 13 bases from J, with 24 bases between. The CDR3 reads CASSLDGVYPRGLQFF. In DNA, the CDR3 is TGTGCCAGCAGTTTAGATGGGGTTTACCCTAGAGGGCTTCAGTTCTTC.

The rearrangement joins TRBV5-1 to TRBJ2-1; 11 bases fit TRBD2. Germline assignment: CDR1 SGHRS and CDR2 YFSETQ. After removal of 4 bases from V and 5 bases from J, the junction contained 5 bases not matched to a gene. The CDR3 spans 15 residues. The CDR3 protein is CASSLGTSGDNEQFF. CDR3 coding DNA: TGCGCCAGCAGCCTAGGGACTAGCGGAGACAATGAGCAGTTCTTC.

CDR3 sequence: CASSAGTGGTGANVLTF. The CDR3, as DNA: TGTGCCAGCAGCGCGGGGACAGGTGGAACTGGGGCCAACGTCCTGACTTTC. The gene calls are TRBV9 and TRBJ2-6; TRBD1 aligns across 8 bases. J was trimmed by 2 bases and V by 3 bases; bases with no gene match: 7. Germline CDR1 is SGDLS and CDR2 is YYNGEE. The CDR3 has 17 amino acids.

This chain connects TRBV5-1 to TRBJ2-7; D is possibly TRBD1 (6 bases). CDR1 and CDR2 from the germline V gene are SGHRS and YFSETQ. This CDR3 has 14 amino acids. Deletions cut 5 bases from V and 5 bases from J, with 17 bases between. CDR3 residues: CASRRVQGGDEQYF. The CDR3 DNA sequence: TGCGCCAGCAGAAGGGTACAGGGTGGAGACGAGCAGTACTTC. Combining the CDR3 with reference TRBV5-1 and TRBJ2-7 gives the whole variable domain KAGVTQTPRYLIKTRGQQVTLSCSPISGHRSVSWYQQTPGQGLQFLFEYFSETQRNKGNFPGRFSGRQFSNSRSEMNVSTLELGDSALYLCASRRVQGGDEQYFGPGTRLTVT.

The chain uses TRBV4-3 and TRBJ2-7, with D perhaps TRBD1 (5 bases). V lost 0 bases and J lost 0, with 18 bases in between. This CDR3 comprises 18 residues. Germline V CDR1 and CDR2: LGHNA, YSLEER. CDR3 in DNA: TGCGCCAGCAGCCAAGATGGGGCAGGGCCATCAAGCTCCTACGAGCAGTACTTC. It is translated as CASSQDGAGPSSSYEQYF.

This chain links TRBV27 with TRBJ1-1; D is unclear. Trimming shortened V by 6 bases and J by 5 bases, and 19 bases separated the two germline ends. This CDR3 region has 15 residues. Per germline, CDR1 MNHEY and CDR2 SMNVEV (reference sequence). CDR3: CASRGIHQKKTEAFF. CDR3 nucleotides: TGTGCCAGCAGGGGAATACACCAAAAGAAAACTGAAGCTTTCTTT.

CDR3 DNA sequence: TGTGCCAGCCGACGACTAGCGGGAGGGTGGGATGAGCAGTTCTTC. The encoded protein is CASRRLAGGWDEQFF. V is TRBV2 and J is TRBJ2-1; 14 bases match TRBD2. V shed 8 bases and J 8 bases; nucleotides not matched to a gene: 8. The V gene's germline CDR1 is SNHLY and CDR2 FYNNEI. The CDR3 is 15 amino acids.

V is TRBV27 and J is TRBJ1-2; no clear D gene. The CDR3 has 15 amino acids. Germline lookup yields CDR1 MNHEY and CDR2 SMNVEV (reference sequence). V lost 0 bases and J lost 5, with 13 bases in between. Here the CDR3 DNA reads TGTGCCAGCAGTTTATCGTCGGCCTGGTATTATGGCTACACCTTC. It encodes CASSLSSAWYYGYTF.

The CDR3 region is CASSADRGILGANVLTF. The DNA for the CDR3 is TGTGCCAGCAGTGCGGACAGGGGAATACTTGGGGCCAACGTCCTGACTTTC. The chain employs TRBV25-1 and TRBJ2-6; 9 bases align to TRBD1. This CDR3 comprises 17 residues. Trimming removed 4 bases from V and 3 bases from J; junction bases left unmatched: 7. Germline CDR1 MGHDK, CDR2 SYGVNS.

This chain joins TRBV27 and TRBJ2-7, with D perhaps assigned TRBD1 or TRBD2 (5 bases each). The CDR3 totals 13 residues. Between the trimmed V and J ends, which lost 6 bases and 2 bases, there was a span of 11 bases. The germline gives CDR1 MNHEY, CDR2 SMNVEV (reference sequence). CDR3 region: CASRGDRTYEQYF. CDR3 bases: TGTGCCAGCAGAGGGGACCGTACCTACGAGCAGTACTTC.

J is TRBJ2-5 and V is TRBV19; D unresolved. There are 14 residues in the CDR3. Germline-derived CDR1 and CDR2 are LNHDA and SQIVND (reference sequence). V dropped 6 bases and J dropped 2 bases, with 13 bases sitting between them. The CDR3 loop reads CASSPVGLQETQYF. CDR3 sequence (DNA): TGTGCCAGTAGCCCGGTAGGCTTACAAGAGACCCAGTACTTC.

V usage is TRBV2 and J usage is TRBJ2-2; D is unresolved. Germline V gene sequence: CDR1 SNHLY, CDR2 FYNNEI. This CDR3 contains 12 residues. V lost 10 bases, J lost 4 bases, and 10 bases lay in between. CDR3 loop: CATRVGTGELFF. The CDR3 DNA reads TGTGCCACCCGGGTGGGCACCGGGGAGCTGTTTTTT.

The V gene is TRBV5-8, the J gene TRBJ2-7; D remains ambiguous. Germline V gene data show CDR1 as SGHTS and CDR2 as YDEGEE. The CDR3 runs to 15 residues. V was clipped by 7 bases and J by 0 bases, with 17 bases between them. The CDR3 DNA sequence: TGTGCCAGCTCTCCTGGGCTGTCATTCTCCTACGAGCAGTACTTC. Translated, it gives CASSPGLSFSYEQYF.

The chain carries TRBV11-2 and TRBJ2-7; D call uncertain. V gave up 0 bases and J gave up 6 bases, with 12 bases separating them. CDR1 and CDR2 (germline): SGHAT, FQNNGV. The CDR3 consists of 14 residues. The CDR3 DNA reads as TGTGCCAGCAGCTTAGAGCCGCAGTCCCGCGAGCAGTACTTC. As protein: CASSLEPQSREQYF.

The rearrangement joins TRBV28 to TRBJ1-1, with D unresolved. The germline V gene has CDR1 MDHEN and CDR2 SYDVKM. CDR3 length equals 13 residues. V was shortened by 1 base and J by 6 bases, with 9 bases between the two germline ends. The CDR3 here is CASSLSDMAEAFF. The CDR3 region has the DNA TGTGCCAGCAGTTTATCCGACATGGCTGAAGCTTTCTTT.

The chain joins TRBV19 to TRBJ1-5, with D unclear. CDR1 and CDR2 (germline): LNHDA, SQIVND (reference sequence). This CDR3 is 17 amino acids long. The V gene lost 10 bases and the J gene lost 0 bases, with 22 bases spanning the gap. The CDR3 DNA sequence: TGTGCCACCCGGACCGGCCCTGAATTCTATAGCAATCAGCCCCAGCATTTT. This codes for CATRTGPEFYSNQPQHF. The full variable domain, with the rest looked up from reference TRBV19 and TRBJ1-5, is DGGITQSPKYLFRKEGQNVTLSCEQNLNHDAMYWYRQDPGQGLRLIYYSQIVNDFQKGDIAEGYSVSREKKESFPLTVTSAQKNPTAFYLCATRTGPEFYSNQPQHFGDGTRLSIL.

This chain uses TRBV6-5 with TRBJ2-7; D gene unclear. CDR1 and CDR2 from the germline V gene are MNHEY and SVGAGI. This CDR3 is built from 13 residues. The V end lost 7 bases, the J end lost 0 bases, and 10 bases lay between the germline ends. The CDR3 DNA reads TGTGCCAGCACATCTGGGATCTCCTACGAGCAGTACTTC. Its translation: CASTSGISYEQYF.

The chain recombines TRBV27 with TRBJ1-2; 7 positions agree with TRBD1. This CDR3 spans 14 amino acids. With V trimmed by 8 bases and J by 6 bases, 12 bases remained unmatched. Germline V gene lookup returns CDR1 MNHEY and CDR2 SMNVEV (reference sequence). DNA of the CDR3: TGTGCCAGCGGAGAGATACAGGGGCGAAATGGCTACACCTTC. Translation: CASGEIQGRNGYTF.

The chain carries TRBV7-8 and TRBJ2-7; 8 bases align to TRBD2. This CDR3 has 16 residues. Germline V gives CDR1 SGHVS, CDR2 FQNEAQ. V lost 4 bases to trimming and J lost 9 bases; unmatched junction nucleotides: 17. CDR3 sequence reads: CASSSPRRGGSGGQYF. The CDR3 coding sequence is TGTGCCAGCAGCTCCCCTCGGCGGGGTGGGAGCGGGGGGCAGTACTTC.

The rearrangement joins TRBV6-6 to TRBJ2-1; D is unresolved. This CDR3 region has 16 residues. Trimming left V 2 bases short and J 5 bases short, with 16 bases between. Looked up from germline, CDR1 is MNHNY and CDR2 is SVGAGI (reference sequence). CDR3 sequence (DNA): TGTGCCAGCAGTTACCCGAAACTTCCTGAGAACAATGAGCAGTTCTTC. It specifies CASSYPKLPENNEQFF.

This chain joins TRBV4-1 and TRBJ2-7; 8 bases fit TRBD1. The V segment lost 3 bases and the J segment 2 bases; nucleotides outside the gene matches: 9. The CDR3 length is 16 residues. The germline gives CDR1 MGHRA, CDR2 YSYEKL. CDR3 in DNA: TGCGCCAGCAGCCAGGATGACAGGGGCCCCGCCTACGAGCAGTACTTC. Protein sequence: CASSQDDRGPAYEQYF.

This rearrangement joins TRBV11-2 to TRBJ2-1; D unresolved. V was clipped by 1 base and J by 2 bases, with 12 bases between them. Germline CDR1 is SGHAT and CDR2 is FQNNGV. There are 16 residues in the CDR3. The CDR3 loop reads CASSLVRALPYNEQFF. CDR3 DNA: TGTGCCAGCAGCTTAGTTCGGGCCCTCCCCTACAATGAGCAGTTCTTC.

This chain joins TRBV30 and TRBJ2-7; a possible D gene is TRBD2 (6 bases). Per germline, CDR1 GTSNPN and CDR2 SVGIG (reference sequence). The germline V and J ends were trimmed by 4 bases and 2 bases, with 9 bases remaining between them. The CDR3 is made up of 12 amino acids. The CDR3 spells CAWKIAAYEQYF. DNA of the CDR3: TGTGCCTGGAAAATAGCGGCCTACGAGCAGTACTTC.

The chain is built from TRBV28 and TRBJ1-6; unclear D gene. V gave up 5 bases and J gave up 11 bases, with 16 bases separating them. CDR1 MDHEN and CDR2 SYDVKM come from the germline V gene. CDR3 size: 14 residues. In nucleotides, the CDR3 is TGTGCCAGCAGTCAGCGAGGTTTTCGGACACCCCTCCACTTT. This gives the protein CASSQRGFRTPLHF.